This section outlines one T cell receptor (beta chain) sequence together with its context. The antigen is undetermined. An end of the junction differs from the germline gene, which may be a read error. The sample belongs to a study of STAT5B mutations in CD4+ large granular lymphocyte leukemia. Study observations and caveats: The CD4+ versus CD8+ T-LGLL clonality difference may reflect limited sample size. TRBV06-family usage was enriched in top patient clones (8/27) versus controls (2/35).

This CDR3 spans 15 amino acids. Per the germline V gene, CDR1 is SSHAT and CDR2 is FNYEAQ (reference sequence). The assay was immunoSEQ multiplex PCR, and TCRdb's table has in-frame clones only and misses some. The table has approximately 32,000 clones, around 72% seen once. The clonotype comes from a human donor in good health. The chain is built from TRBV7-7 and TRBJ2-5; D is unclear. Sequencing input: CD4+ T cells from blood buffy coats. The CDR3 loop is CASSSTRSGQETQYF. Written as DNA, the CDR3 is TGTGCTAGCAGCTCGACAAGATCAGGCCAAGAGACCCAGTACTTC.